This TCR beta chain stems from a study of blood T cell repertoires in COVID-19. Study-wide background: The United States, Italy and Spain supplied acute and convalescent COVID-19 samples.

Method: immunoSEQ multiplex PCR; TCRdb's copy keeps in-frame clones and lacks some. The data contain about 250,000 clones, roughly 86% of them singletons. The CDR3 contains 16 residues. V was shortened by 4 bases and J by 2 bases, with 18 bases between the two germline ends. The germline gives CDR1 SGHKS, CDR2 YYEKEE (reference sequence). Material for sequencing was peripheral blood. V usage is TRBV5-5 and J usage is TRBJ2-5; the D gene is possibly TRBD2 (6 bases). The TCR was taken from a woman in her sixties or seventies who had recovered from COVID-19. CDR3 amino acids: CASSLASRFGQETQYF. Here the CDR3 DNA reads TGTGCCAGCAGCCTAGCGTCGAGGTTCGGACAAGAGACCCAGTACTTC.